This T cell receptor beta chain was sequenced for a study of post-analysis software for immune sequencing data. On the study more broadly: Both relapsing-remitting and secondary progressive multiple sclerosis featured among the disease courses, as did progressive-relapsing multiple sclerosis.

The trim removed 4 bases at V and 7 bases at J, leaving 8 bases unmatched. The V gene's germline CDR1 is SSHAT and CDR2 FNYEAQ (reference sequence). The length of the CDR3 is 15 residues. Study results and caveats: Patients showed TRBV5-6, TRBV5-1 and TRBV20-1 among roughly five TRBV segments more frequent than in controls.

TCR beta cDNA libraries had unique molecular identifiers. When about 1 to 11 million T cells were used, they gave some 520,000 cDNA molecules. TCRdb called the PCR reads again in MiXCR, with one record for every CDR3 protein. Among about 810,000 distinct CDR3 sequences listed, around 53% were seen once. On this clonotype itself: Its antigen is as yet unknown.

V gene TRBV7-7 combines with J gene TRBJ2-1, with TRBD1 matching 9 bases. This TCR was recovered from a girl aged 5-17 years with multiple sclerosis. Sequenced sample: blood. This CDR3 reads CASSWGQGLGNEQFF. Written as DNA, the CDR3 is TGTGCCAGCAGCTGGGGACAGGGTCTGGGGAATGAGCAGTTCTTC.